The 28 T cell receptor beta chains listed next were all sequenced from one sample in a study of blood T cell repertoires in COVID-19. Sequenced by immunoSEQ multiplex PCR; TCRdb stores in-frame clones only, minus some. The sample includes about 530,000 clones, 85% to 90% of them seen just once. The sample comprised peripheral blood. The receptors shown here come from a woman aged 45-65 years with COVID-19, enrolled during active disease.

The CDR3 here is CAISEANRGTTYNEQFF. CDR3 nucleotides: TGTGCCATCAGTGAGGCCAACAGGGGTACCACTTACAATGAGCAGTTCTTC. This chain uses TRBV10-3 with TRBJ2-1; 7 bases match TRBD1. The germline V gene has CDR1 ENHRY and CDR2 SYGVKD. Unmatched junction bases numbered 11, after V lost 2 bases and J lost 4 bases. This CDR3 has 17 amino acids.

The rearrangement uses TRBV29-1 and TRBJ2-7; a possible D gene is TRBD1 (8 bases). The CDR3 extends over 14 amino acids. Germline loops: CDR1 SQVTM, CDR2 ANQGSEA. Trimming took 4 bases from V and 7 from J, leaving 20 bases between them. CDR3 protein: CSVVRTGTTGEQYF. The CDR3 nucleotides read TGCAGCGTTGTACGGACAGGGACTACGGGGGAGCAGTACTTC.

This chain joins TRBV7-3 and TRBJ2-1; possibly TRBD2 for D (5 bases). V lost 4 bases to trimming and J lost 7 bases, with 14 bases between them. Germline V CDR1 and CDR2: SGHTA, FQGTGA. The CDR3 runs 14 residues. CDR3 residues: CASSSSSGVNEQFF. The CDR3 nucleotides read TGTGCCAGCAGCTCTAGCTCCGGGGTGAATGAGCAGTTCTTC.

Only one count was recorded for this clone. This rearrangement joins TRBV14 to TRBJ1-6; 7 bases align to TRBD1. The length of the CDR3 is 14 residues. Germline loops: CDR1 SGHDN, CDR2 FVKESK. Trimming took 1 base from V and 9 from J; bases not matched to a gene: 3. CDR3 residues: CASSQVGGSSPLHF. The CDR3 coding sequence is TGTGCCAGCAGCCAAGTAGGGGGCTCTTCACCCCTCCACTTT.

The chain combines TRBV11-2 with TRBJ2-7, with 7 bases matching TRBD2. The V gene's germline CDR1 is SGHAT and CDR2 FQNNGV. After removal of 5 bases from V and 0 bases from J, the junction contained 7 bases not matched to a gene. This CDR3 is 15 amino acids long. CDR3 sequence reads: CASSTSGATSYEQYF. CDR3 in DNA: TGTGCCAGCAGCACCAGCGGGGCCACCTCCTACGAGCAGTACTTC.

Points on this clone: Distinct nucleotide sequences in the sample also encode this CDR3. V gene TRBV5-1 combines with J gene TRBJ2-7; tentatively, D is TRBD1 (5 bases). Germline V CDR1 and CDR2: SGHRS, YFSETQ. The CDR3 has 14 amino acids. V was cut by 0 bases and J by 0 bases, with 7 bases left in between. The CDR3 loop is CASSLGQSSYEQYF. In DNA, the CDR3 is TGCGCCAGCAGCTTGGGACAGAGCTCCTACGAGCAGTACTTC.

The gene calls are TRBV5-1 and TRBJ1-4, with 7 bases aligning to TRBD1. The CDR3 has 15 residues. V lost 4 bases to trimming and J lost 10 bases; unmatched junction nucleotides: 13. From germline, CDR1 is SGHRS and CDR2 YFSETQ. DNA for the CDR3: TGCGCCAGCAGCCTACTACAGGGGCGGTCGGGAAAACTGTTTTTT. Amino acids: CASSLLQGRSGKLFF. Filled out from reference TRBV5-1 and TRBJ1-4, the complete variable domain reads KAGVTQTPRYLIKTRGQQVTLSCSPISGHRSVSWYQQTPGQGLQFLFEYFSETQRNKGNFPGRFSGRQFSNSRSEMNVSTLELGDSALYLCASSLLQGRSGKLFFGSGTQLSVL.

V gene TRBV6-6 combines with J gene TRBJ1-1; tentative D call: TRBD1 (5 bases). The germline V gene has CDR1 MNHNY and CDR2 SVGAGI (reference sequence). Trimming left V 4 bases short and J 0 bases short, with 15 bases between. The CDR3 has 16 residues. CDR3 amino acids: CASSLGGGLVNTEAFF. The CDR3 region has the DNA TGTGCCAGCAGTTTGGGCGGGGGTCTTGTGAACACTGAAGCTTTCTTT.

The DNA for the CDR3 is TGTGCCAGTAGTACTTTCGGGTACAATCAGCCCCAGCATTTT. It encodes CASSTFGYNQPQHF. The chain has TRBV19 and TRBJ1-5; D unresolved. V lost 4 bases and J 3 bases, leaving 10 bases between the germline ends. This CDR3 contains 14 residues. Germline assignment: CDR1 LNHDA and CDR2 SQIVND (reference sequence).

As to this clone: The same CDR3 also results from other DNA sequences found in this sample. The chain links TRBV9 to TRBJ2-3; D call uncertain. Between the trimmed V and J ends, which lost 0 bases and 0 bases, there was a span of 8 bases. CDR3 size: 15 residues. Germline CDR1 is SGDLS and CDR2 is YYNGEE. CDR3 in amino acids: CASSVAMRSTDTQYF. For the CDR3, the DNA is TGTGCCAGCAGCGTAGCTATGCGAAGCACAGATACGCAGTATTTT.

This sequence joins TRBV6-1 and TRBJ1-1; a weak D match, TRBD1 (5 bases). V was pared by 3 bases and J by 0 bases, with 8 bases between. The length of the CDR3 is 14 residues. Germline CDR1 and CDR2: MNHNS and SASEGT. CDR3 amino acids: CASSDREVNTEAFF. CDR3 DNA: TGTGCCAGCAGTGACAGGGAAGTGAACACTGAAGCTTTCTTT.

The rearrangement joins TRBV9 to TRBJ1-5; TRBD1 agrees at 7 bases. The junction had 5 bases not matched to a gene; V was cut back by 2 bases and J by 3 bases. The germline V gene has CDR1 SGDLS and CDR2 YYNGEE. This CDR3 comprises 15 residues. The CDR3 sequence: CASSVSGQHNQPQHF. CDR3 DNA sequence: TGTGCCAGCAGCGTGTCGGGACAGCACAATCAGCCCCAGCATTTT.

The chain recombines TRBV5-4 with TRBJ1-2; D gene unclear. This CDR3 is 15 amino acids long. Trimming shortened V by 4 bases and J by 1 base, and 14 bases separated the two germline ends. CDR1 and CDR2 (germline): SGHNT, YYREEE (reference sequence). This CDR3 reads CASSRGSSDNYGYTF. In DNA, the CDR3 is TGTGCCAGCAGCCGCGGGTCCAGTGATAACTATGGCTACACCTTC.

V is TRBV11-2 and J is TRBJ1-1; D might be TRBD1 (5 bases). This CDR3 is built from 13 residues. Germline-derived CDR1 and CDR2 are SGHAT and FQNNGV. V was clipped by 5 bases and J by 8 bases, with 15 bases between them. The CDR3 DNA is TGTGCCAGCAGCATTCCGACAGTTTCCGAAGCTTTCTTT. Its protein product is CASSIPTVSEAFF.

This chain connects TRBV19 to TRBJ2-7; 7 bases match TRBD1. J gave up 6 bases and V 3 bases, and 8 bases lay outside the gene matches. Germline V CDR1 and CDR2: LNHDA, SQIVND (reference sequence). The CDR3 has 14 residues. This CDR3 is CASSMRQGIGEQYF. CDR3 sequence (DNA): TGTGCCAGTAGTATGAGACAGGGAATTGGCGAGCAGTACTTC.

This clone was recorded a few times. The chain employs TRBV9 and TRBJ1-1, with 10 bases lining up with TRBD1. The junction had 5 bases not matched to a gene; V was cut back by 3 bases and J by 6 bases. Germline values: CDR1 SGDLS, CDR2 YYNGEE. The CDR3 runs to 14 residues. The chain's CDR3 is CASSAGDRGPEAFF. The CDR3 DNA sequence: TGTGCCAGCAGCGCTGGGGACAGGGGACCTGAAGCTTTCTTT.

The chain recombines TRBV6-1 with TRBJ1-2; the D is unclear. CDR1 and CDR2 (germline): MNHNS, SASEGT. The CDR3 contains 12 residues. V lost 0 bases, J lost 9 bases, and 8 bases lay in between. The CDR3 DNA follows: TGTGCCAGCAGTGAAGCGAGTTTGAGCTACACCTTC. This sequence encodes CASSEASLSYTF.

The chain carries TRBV28 and TRBJ2-3, with D perhaps TRBD1 (6 bases). V gave up 6 bases and J gave up 1 base, with 11 bases separating them. Germline V gene sequence: CDR1 MDHEN, CDR2 SYDVKM. CDR3 length: 14 amino acids. The CDR3 coding sequence is TGTGCCAGCAGCAGGGGTCCCGGCACAGATACGCAGTATTTT. This sequence encodes CASSRGPGTDTQYF. Together with reference TRBV28 and TRBJ2-3, the CDR3 gives the full variable domain: DVKVTQSSRYLVKRTGEKVFLECVQDMDHENMFWYRQDPGLGLRLIYFSYDVKMKEKGDIPEGYSVSREKKERFSLILESASTNQTSMYLCASSRGPGTDTQYFGPGTRLTVL.

This rearrangement joins TRBV27 to TRBJ2-3, with 10 bases matching TRBD2. The CDR3 spans 13 residues. V shed 6 bases, J shed 4 bases, and the junction held 1 base outside the gene matches. The V gene's germline CDR1 is MNHEY and CDR2 SMNVEV (reference sequence). CDR3 nucleotides: TGTGCCAGCAGGGGGACTAGCGCAGATACGCAGTATTTT. It is translated as CASRGTSADTQYF.

The chain links TRBV4-2 to TRBJ1-4; possibly TRBD1 for D (5 bases). This CDR3 comprises 14 residues. Trimming cost V 4 bases and J 7 bases, with 13 bases left between them. CDR1 LGHNA and CDR2 YNFKEQ come from the germline V gene. CDR3 protein: CASSPNLQAEKLFF. The DNA for the CDR3 is TGTGCCAGCAGCCCTAACTTACAGGCTGAAAAACTGTTTTTT.

This clone came up once. This rearrangement joins TRBV27 to TRBJ2-5; 10 bases are shared with TRBD1. The V gene's germline CDR1 is MNHEY and CDR2 SMNVEV (reference sequence). J was trimmed by 5 bases and V by 5 bases; bases with no gene match: 8. This CDR3 has 15 residues. In nucleotides, the CDR3 is TGTGCCAGCAGTCGGGACAGGGGCGGGCCGGAGACCCAGTACTTC. This translates into CASSRDRGGPETQYF.

V is TRBV5-4 and J is TRBJ1-4, with 8 positions matching TRBD1. CDR1 and CDR2 from the germline V gene are SGHNT and YYREEE (reference sequence). Germline trimming cut 4 bases from V and 8 bases from J; bases unmatched to any gene: 7. CDR3 length: 14 residues. CDR3 nucleotides: TGTGCCAGCAGCCCGGGACAGGCAGGCGAAAAACTGTTTTTT. Encoded protein: CASSPGQAGEKLFF.

This sequence joins TRBV2 and TRBJ2-3; a weak D match, TRBD2 (6 bases). This CDR3 contains 15 residues. Germline V gene sequence: CDR1 SNHLY, CDR2 FYNNEI. V gave up 7 bases and J gave up 0 bases, with 14 bases separating them. The CDR3 coding sequence is TGTGCCAGCAAGGTCCCCGGAGGGAGCACAGATACGCAGTATTTT. Residues: CASKVPGGSTDTQYF.

The chain is built from TRBV20-1 and TRBJ2-5; no firm D call. Germline V gene lookup returns CDR1 DFQATT and CDR2 SNEGSKA (reference sequence). This CDR3 is 11 amino acids long. The V gene lost 5 bases and the J gene lost 4 bases, with 8 bases spanning the gap. CDR3 residues: CSARWAETQYF. Here the CDR3 DNA reads TGCAGTGCTCGGTGGGCAGAGACCCAGTACTTC.

The chain is built from TRBV28 and TRBJ1-4, with D possibly being TRBD1 (5 bases). V was clipped by 7 bases and J by 8 bases, with 20 bases between them. Germline CDR1 MDHEN, CDR2 SYDVKM. The CDR3 loop spans 15 amino acids. The CDR3 loop is CASTLSGGRLEKLFF. CDR3 DNA sequence: TGTGCCAGCACCCTATCCGGGGGTCGGCTAGAAAAACTGTTTTTT.

J is TRBJ1-1 and V is TRBV6-5, with 7 bases aligning to TRBD1. V was pared by 8 bases and J by 2 bases, with 11 bases of the junction left unmatched. The CDR3 is 15 residues long. CDR1 is MNHEY, CDR2 SVGAGI, per germline. Here the CDR3 DNA reads TGTGCCAGCTCCAAAACCGGGACAGCAAACACTGAAGCTTTCTTT. Translating it yields CASSKTGTANTEAFF.

V usage is TRBV18 and J usage is TRBJ1-6; D is uncertain. Germline CDR1 KGHSH, CDR2 LQKENI. The ends were cut back, 5 bases at V and 7 bases at J, with 9 bases in the middle. The CDR3 has 13 amino acids. The CDR3 sequence is CASSASGNSPLHF. The CDR3, as DNA: TGTGCCAGCTCAGCCTCGGGGAATTCACCCCTCCACTTT.

The CDR3 sequence: CASSYSSGGGGEKLFF. DNA for the CDR3: TGTGCCAGCAGTTACTCGTCGGGGGGCGGAGGTGAAAAACTGTTTTTT. The chain couples TRBV6-6 to TRBJ1-4, with a possible D match to TRBD1 (6 bases). The CDR3 contains 16 residues. Germline-derived CDR1 and CDR2 are MNHNY and SVGAGI (reference sequence). V was pared by 0 bases and J by 7 bases, with 15 bases between.